The next 8 T cell receptor beta chains were all read from a single sample in a study of ipilimumab plus nivolumab after autologous stem cell transplantation. Some clones are missing from TCRdb's copy, which holds only in-frame ones; the method was immunoSEQ multiplex PCR. The sample consists of tens of thousands of clones, 92% of them appearing once. Sequencing used PBMCs, obtained in a trial of ipilimumab plus nivolumab as post-transplant consolidation. The source is a male donor with multiple myeloma.

Only one count was recorded for this clone. The genes are TRBV28 and TRBJ2-1; 8 nucleotides line up with TRBD2. The length of the CDR3 is 19 residues. Germline loops: CDR1 MDHEN, CDR2 SYDVKM. After removal of 6 bases from V and 0 bases from J, the junction contained 16 bases not matched to a gene. The CDR3 bases are TGTGCCAGCAGAACCGGGACCCCGCAGCGGGGGAGCTCCTACAATGAGCAGTTCTTC. The encoded protein is CASRTGTPQRGSSYNEQFF.

The chain recombines TRBV20-1 with TRBJ2-7; D is unclear. The germline gives CDR1 DFQATT, CDR2 SNEGSKA (reference sequence). V lost 1 base and J lost 3, with 4 bases in between. The CDR3 loop spans 11 amino acids. The CDR3 DNA follows: TGCAGTGCTAGAGCTGGCTACGAGCAGTACTTC. Encoded protein: CSARAGYEQYF.

The chain links TRBV19 to TRBJ2-6; D gene unclear. Germline V gives CDR1 LNHDA, CDR2 SQIVND (reference sequence). V was pared by 7 bases and J by 0 bases, with 13 bases between. This CDR3 has 16 amino acids. CDR3: CASNKALVSGANVLTF. The CDR3 DNA sequence: TGTGCCAGTAACAAGGCCCTCGTCTCTGGGGCCAACGTCCTGACTTTC.

J is TRBJ2-7 and V is TRBV7-8; 12 bases fit TRBD1. V was pared by 4 bases and J by 7 bases, with 8 bases of the junction left unmatched. The CDR3 contains 15 residues. From germline, CDR1 is SGHVS and CDR2 FQNEAQ. CDR3 coding DNA: TGTGCCAGCAGCTCCCCGGGACAGGGGGCGTTTGAGCAGTACTTC. Translation gives CASSSPGQGAFEQYF.

The V gene is TRBV21-1, the J gene TRBJ2-3; the table's D call TRBD2 went unverified against the DNA. TRBV21-1 corresponds to a pseudogene. This CDR3 region has 15 residues. CDR3 nucleotide sequence: TGTGCCAGCAGCCCAATGCATCCGGGCACAGATACGCAGTATTTT. This codes for CASSPMHPGTDTQYF.

This chain uses TRBV7-2 with TRBJ2-1, with D perhaps being TRBD1 or TRBD2 (6 bases each). The germline V and J ends were trimmed by 5 bases and 5 bases, with 16 bases remaining between them. The CDR3 has 15 residues. Germline assignment: CDR1 SGHTA and CDR2 FQGNSA. The CDR3 region has the DNA TGTGCCAGCAGCCAAAACGGGGGCCGTCACAATGAGCAGTTCTTC. This gives the protein CASSQNGGRHNEQFF.

CDR3 in amino acids: CASSSFPTDTQYF. In DNA form, the CDR3 reads TGTGCCAGCAGCTCCTTTCCCACAGATACGCAGTATTTT. This chain links TRBV7-3 with TRBJ2-3; D is unresolved. The CDR3 has 13 amino acids. Germline loops: CDR1 SGHTA, CDR2 FQGTGA. V lost 4 bases and J 2 bases, leaving 7 bases between the germline ends. Full variable domain (rest looked up from reference TRBV7-3 and TRBJ2-3): GAGVSQTPSNKVTEKGKYVELRCDPISGHTALYWYRQSLGQGPEFLIYFQGTGAADDSGLPNDRFFAVRPEGSVSTLKIQRTERGDSAVYLCASSSFPTDTQYFGPGTRLTVL.

The chain recombines TRBV7-9 with TRBJ1-2, with 8 bases fitting TRBD1. J lost 4 bases, V lost 5 bases, and 9 bases had no gene match. CDR1 SEHNR and CDR2 FQNEAQ come from the germline V gene (reference sequence). This CDR3 comprises 15 residues. CDR3 sequence (DNA): TGTGCCAGCAGCGTCCCGGGACAGGTGTTCTATGGCTACACCTTC. Protein: CASSVPGQVFYGYTF. The full variable domain, rest sourced from reference TRBV7-9 and TRBJ1-2, is DTGVSQNPRHKITKRGQNVTFRCDPISEHNRLYWYRQTLGQGPEFLTYFQNEAQLEKSRLLSDRFSAERPKGSFSTLEIQRTEQGDSAMYLCASSVPGQVFYGYTFGSGTRLTVV.